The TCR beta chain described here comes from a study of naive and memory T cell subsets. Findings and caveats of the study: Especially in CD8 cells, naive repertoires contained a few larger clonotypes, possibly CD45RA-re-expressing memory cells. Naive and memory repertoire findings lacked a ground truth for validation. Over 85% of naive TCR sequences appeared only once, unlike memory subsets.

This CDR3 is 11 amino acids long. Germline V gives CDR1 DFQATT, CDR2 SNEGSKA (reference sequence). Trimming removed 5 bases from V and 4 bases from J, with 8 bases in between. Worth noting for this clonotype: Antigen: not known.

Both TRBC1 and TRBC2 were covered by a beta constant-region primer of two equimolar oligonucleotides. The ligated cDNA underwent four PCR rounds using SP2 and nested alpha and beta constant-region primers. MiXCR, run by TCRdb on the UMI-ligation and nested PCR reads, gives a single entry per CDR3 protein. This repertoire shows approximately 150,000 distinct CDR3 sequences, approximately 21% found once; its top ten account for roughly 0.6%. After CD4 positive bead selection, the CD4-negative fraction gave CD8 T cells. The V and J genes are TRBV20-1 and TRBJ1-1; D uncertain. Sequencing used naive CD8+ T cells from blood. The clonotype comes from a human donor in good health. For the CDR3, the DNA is TGCAGTGCTTTCATGGGCACTGAAGCTTTCTTT. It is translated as CSAFMGTEAFF.